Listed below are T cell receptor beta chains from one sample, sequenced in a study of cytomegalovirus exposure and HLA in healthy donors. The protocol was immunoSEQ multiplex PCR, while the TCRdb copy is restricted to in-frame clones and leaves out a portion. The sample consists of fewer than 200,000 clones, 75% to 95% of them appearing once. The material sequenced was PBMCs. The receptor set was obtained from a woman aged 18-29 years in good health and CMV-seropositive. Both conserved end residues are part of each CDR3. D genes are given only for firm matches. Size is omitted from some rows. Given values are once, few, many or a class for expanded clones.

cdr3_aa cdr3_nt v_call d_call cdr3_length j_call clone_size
CATSSPGSYEQYF TGTGCCACCAGCAGTCCCGGGAGCTACGAGCAGTACTTC TRBV15 NA 13 TRBJ2-7 NA
CASSIPGTGIGGYTF TGTGCCAGTAGTATCCCCGGGACAGGGATAGGCGGCTACACCTTC TRBV19 TRBD1 15 TRBJ1-2 NA
CASSVGPSGTYNEQFF TGTGCCAGCAGCGTAGGTCCTAGCGGGACCTACAATGAGCAGTTCTTC TRBV9 TRBD2 16 TRBJ2-1 NA
CSVGTGGNEQYF TGCAGCGTTGGGACAGGGGGTAACGAGCAGTACTTC TRBV29-1 TRBD1 12 TRBJ2-7 NA
CASSPALGGRNTIYF TGTGCCAGCAGCCCTGCGCTTGGGGGCCGGAACACCATATATTTT TRBV5-4 NA 15 TRBJ1-3 NA
CASSSPGGGDYNEQFF TGTGCCAGCAGCTCCCCGGGGGGCGGGGACTACAATGAGCAGTTCTTC TRBV13 NA 16 TRBJ2-1 NA
CATSRAPGVNEKLFF TGTGCCACCAGCAGGGCACCCGGGGTTAATGAAAAACTGTTTTTT TRBV15 NA 15 TRBJ1-4 NA
CASSLVGTSGSDEQFF TGTGCCAGCAGTTTAGTCGGGACTAGCGGGAGCGATGAGCAGTTCTTC TRBV27 TRBD2 16 TRBJ2-1 NA
CASSLRTGAGDTQYF TGTGCCAGCAGCCTACGGACAGGGGCCGGGGATACGCAGTATTTT TRBV2 TRBD1 15 TRBJ2-3 NA
CASSQDLLAGRDTQYF TGCGCCAGCAGCCAAGATCTACTAGCGGGCCGAGATACGCAGTATTTT TRBV4-3 TRBD2 16 TRBJ2-3 NA
CASRTTQETQYF TGTGCCAGCAGGACTACCCAAGAGACCCAGTACTTC TRBV7-9 NA 12 TRBJ2-5 NA
CASRRGSSYEQYF TGTGCCAGCAGACGGGGTAGTTCCTACGAGCAGTACTTC TRBV6-6 NA 13 TRBJ2-7 once
CASRRGLANYEQYF TGTGCCAGCAGGCGGGGACTAGCGAACTACGAGCAGTACTTC TRBV27 TRBD2 14 TRBJ2-7 NA
CASSKTGSNQPQHF TGTGCCAGCAGCAAGACTGGGAGCAATCAGCCCCAGCATTTT TRBV7-2 NA 14 TRBJ1-5 NA
CASSSGDAKNIQYF TGCGCCAGCAGCTCCGGGGATGCCAAAAACATTCAGTACTTC TRBV5-1 NA 14 TRBJ2-4 NA
CASMLVIANTQYF TGTGCCAGCATGCTAGTCATAGCAAATACGCAGTATTTT TRBV2 NA 13 TRBJ2-3 NA
CASSDWGGMNTEAFF TGTGCCAGCAGTGATTGGGGCGGCATGAACACTGAAGCTTTCTTT TRBV2 NA 15 TRBJ1-1 NA
CASSPRQTYGYTF TGTGCCAGCAGTCCCCGACAGACCTATGGCTACACCTTC TRBV27 NA 13 TRBJ1-2 NA
CASSSLQVSTEAFF TGTGCCAGCAGCTCCCTACAGGTCTCCACTGAAGCTTTCTTT TRBV7-9 NA 14 TRBJ1-1 NA
CASSRQGPYGYTF TGTGCCAGCAGCCGACAGGGGCCCTATGGCTACACCTTC TRBV7-9 TRBD1 13 TRBJ1-2 NA
CANLLAGGPGTGELFF TGTGCCAACCTTTTAGCGGGGGGGCCGGGCACCGGGGAGCTGTTTTTT TRBV2 TRBD2 16 TRBJ2-2 NA
CASSPGLAGVGNQETQYF TGTGCCAGCAGTCCCGGACTAGCGGGAGTGGGAAACCAAGAGACCCAGTACTTC TRBV28 TRBD2 18 TRBJ2-5 once
CASSPTSGGSQETQYF TGTGCCAGCAGTCCAACTAGCGGGGGCTCCCAAGAGACCCAGTACTTC TRBV27 TRBD2 16 TRBJ2-5 NA
CASGKRASGYTF TGTGCCAGTGGGAAGCGGGCCTCTGGCTACACCTTC TRBV19 NA 12 TRBJ1-2 NA
CASSYSAGQNIQYF TGTGCCAGCAGTTACTCGGCAGGGCAAAACATTCAGTACTTC TRBV6-5 NA 14 TRBJ2-4 NA
CASSLAGGPTDTQYF TGTGCCAGCAGCCTAGCGGGGGGCCCCACAGATACGCAGTATTTT TRBV28 TRBD2 15 TRBJ2-3 NA
CASGNEQGATEQFF TGTGCCAGCGGGAACGAGCAAGGGGCTACGGAGCAGTTCTTC TRBV6-4 NA 14 TRBJ2-1 few
CASSVGQGPQNIQYF TGTGCCAGCTCAGTGGGACAGGGGCCTCAAAACATTCAGTACTTC TRBV18 TRBD1 15 TRBJ2-4 NA
CAWRVSGSNQPQHF TGTGCCTGGAGGGTTTCCGGTAGCAATCAGCCCCAGCATTTT TRBV30 NA 14 TRBJ1-5 once
CASSIDEGNYGYTF TGTGCCAGTAGTATAGACGAGGGAAACTATGGCTACACCTTC TRBV19 NA 14 TRBJ1-2 NA
CASSLRGANTDTQYF TGTGCCAGCAGCTTACGGGGGGCGAACACAGATACGCAGTATTTT TRBV7-2 NA 15 TRBJ2-3 NA
CASSPALRGYEQYF TGTGCCAGCAGTCCAGCTTTACGAGGCTACGAGCAGTACTTC TRBV27 NA 14 TRBJ2-7 NA
CASSPLPAGVLYNEQFF TGTGCCAGCTCACCACTTCCAGCGGGGGTGCTGTACAATGAGCAGTTCTTC TRBV18 TRBD2 17 TRBJ2-1 NA
CASSAPGLGTGELFF TGTGCCAGCAGCGCCCCAGGGCTGGGGACCGGGGAGCTGTTTTTT TRBV28 NA 15 TRBJ2-2 once
CASSEPGLVPYEQYF TGTGCCAGCAGTGAACCGGGACTAGTACCCTACGAGCAGTACTTC TRBV25-1 TRBD2 15 TRBJ2-7 NA
CASSLEARRVYEQYF TGTGCCAGCAGCTTAGAGGCGCGGAGGGTCTACGAGCAGTACTTC TRBV7-2 NA 15 TRBJ2-7 NA
CASSSGLAGRVNEQFF TGCGCCAGCAGCTCGGGACTAGCGGGACGGGTCAATGAGCAGTTCTTC TRBV5-1 TRBD2 16 TRBJ2-1 NA
CASRHRDRVSDTQYF TGTGCCAGTAGACACCGGGACAGGGTATCGGATACGCAGTATTTT TRBV19 TRBD1 15 TRBJ2-3 NA
CASSLEAGEHYGYTF TGTGCCAGCAGCTTAGAGGCAGGGGAACACTATGGCTACACCTTC TRBV7-9 NA 15 TRBJ1-2 few
CASTLRQGQTAFF TGTGCCAGCACCCTTCGCCAGGGGCAGACGGCTTTCTTT TRBV6-5 NA 13 TRBJ1-1 NA
CAWSVRGAIVTEAFF TGTGCCTGGAGTGTACGGGGGGCTATAGTCACTGAAGCTTTCTTT TRBV30 NA 15 TRBJ1-1 NA
CASSPLLKDTQYF TGTGCCAGCAGCCCTCTTCTTAAAGATACGCAGTATTTT TRBV5-6 NA 13 TRBJ2-3 NA